A selection of T cell receptor beta chains follows, all from one sample in a study of spatial heterogeneity in lung cancer. One entry per CDR3 protein, called by TCRdb with MiXCR from the 5' RACE reads. The data show approximately 4,000 distinct CDR3 sequences, approximately 40% seen once. The sample consisted of lung tumor tissue, taken at surgery. These receptors were taken from a male donor with early-stage non-small cell lung cancer. The CDR3 runs from the conserved cysteine through the conserved F or W. The D gene is left open where the match is weak. Clone size is not always given. Where it is, it says once, few, many or a class for expanded clones.

d_call: NA; clone_size: medium-sized; cdr3_length: 13; v_call: TRBV12-3/TRBV12-4; j_call: TRBJ1-1; cdr3_aa: CASNDNRDTEAFF; cdr3_nt: TGTGCCAGCAATGATAACAGGGACACTGAAGCTTTCTTT
d_call: NA; clone_size: NA; cdr3_length: 13; v_call: TRBV7-9; j_call: TRBJ1-1; cdr3_aa: CASSLEGNTEAFF; cdr3_nt: TGTGCCAGCAGCTTAGAGGGAAACACTGAAGCTTTCTTT
d_call: NA; clone_size: once; cdr3_length: 12; v_call: TRBV7-2; j_call: TRBJ2-5; cdr3_aa: CASSLGPRAQYF; cdr3_nt: TGTGCCAGCAGCTTGGGGCCAAGGGCCCAGTACTTC
d_call: TRBD2; clone_size: NA; cdr3_length: 15; v_call: TRBV7-3; j_call: TRBJ2-1; cdr3_aa: CASSFLAGGFNEQFF; cdr3_nt: TGTGCCAGCAGCTTCCTAGCGGGGGGCTTCAATGAGCAGTTCTTC